This entry is about one T cell receptor beta chain. Authors' methods: Estimates of nucleated cell counts were drawn from the amplification of reference gene primers. The assay was immunoSEQ multiplex PCR, and TCRdb's table has in-frame clones only and misses some. V, J and clone size reflect that table, while D and trimming were determined from the DNA. This table has 250,000 to 350,000 clones, around 89% appearing once. The sample belongs to a study of blood T cell repertoires in COVID-19. Study-level background: Italy, Spain and the United States were the sources of the convalescent and acute COVID-19 samples. PBMCs, B-cell-depleted T cells, or T cells provided the cDNA or gDNA that made up the material.

The V gene lost 1 base and the J gene lost 0 bases, with 10 bases spanning the gap. The CDR3 is 17 residues long. Germline assignment: CDR1 MNHEY and CDR2 SMNVEV (reference sequence). The specimen was peripheral blood. The TCR was taken from a man aged 30 to 39 with acute or convalescent COVID-19. J is TRBJ1-6 and V is TRBV27; a weak D match, TRBD1 (5 bases). The CDR3 spells CASSLWAGLSYNSPLHF. Written as DNA, the CDR3 is TGTGCCAGCAGTTTATGGGCAGGGCTCTCCTATAATTCACCCCTCCACTTT.